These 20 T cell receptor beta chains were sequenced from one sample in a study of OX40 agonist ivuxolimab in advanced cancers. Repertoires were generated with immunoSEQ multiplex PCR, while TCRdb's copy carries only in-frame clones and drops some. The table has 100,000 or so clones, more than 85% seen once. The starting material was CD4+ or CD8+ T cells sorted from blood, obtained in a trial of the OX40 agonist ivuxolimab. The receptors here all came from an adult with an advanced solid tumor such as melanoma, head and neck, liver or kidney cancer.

The CDR3 DNA reads TGCGCCAGCAGCCAAGTCTCCGGGAACACCGGGGAGCTGTTTTTT. Its translation: CASSQVSGNTGELFF. The chain is built from TRBV4-3 and TRBJ2-2; D not certain. Germline-derived CDR1 and CDR2 are LGHNA and YSLEER. The CDR3 contains 15 residues. V was trimmed by 1 base and J by 1 base, leaving 7 bases between them.

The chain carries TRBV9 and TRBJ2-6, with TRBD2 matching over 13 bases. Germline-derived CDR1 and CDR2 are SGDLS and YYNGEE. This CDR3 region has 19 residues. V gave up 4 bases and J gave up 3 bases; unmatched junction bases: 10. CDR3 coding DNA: TGTGCCAGCAGCCCCCTGTGGACTAGCGGGAGTGGTGGGGCCAACGTCCTGACTTTC. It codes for CASSPLWTSGSGGANVLTF.

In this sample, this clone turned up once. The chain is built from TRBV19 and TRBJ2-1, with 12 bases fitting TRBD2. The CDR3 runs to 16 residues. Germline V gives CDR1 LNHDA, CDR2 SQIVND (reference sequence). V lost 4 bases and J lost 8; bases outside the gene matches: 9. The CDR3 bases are TGTGCCAGTAGTAAGGGGCTAGCGGGAGGGTCTGATGAGCAGTTCTTC. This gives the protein CASSKGLAGGSDEQFF.

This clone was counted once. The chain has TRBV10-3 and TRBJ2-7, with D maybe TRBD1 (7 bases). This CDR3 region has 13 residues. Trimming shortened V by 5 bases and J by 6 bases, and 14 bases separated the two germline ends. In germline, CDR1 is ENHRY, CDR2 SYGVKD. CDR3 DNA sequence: TGTGCCATCAGTACAGGGGAGGTAGGCGAGCAGTACTTC. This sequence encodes CAISTGEVGEQYF.

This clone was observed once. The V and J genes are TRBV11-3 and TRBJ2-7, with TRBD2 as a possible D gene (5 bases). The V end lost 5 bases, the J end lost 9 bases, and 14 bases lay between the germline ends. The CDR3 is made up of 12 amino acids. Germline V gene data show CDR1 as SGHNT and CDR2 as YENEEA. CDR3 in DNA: TGTGCCAGCAGCCCTCGGGGAGCTCTGCAGTACTTC. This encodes CASSPRGALQYF.

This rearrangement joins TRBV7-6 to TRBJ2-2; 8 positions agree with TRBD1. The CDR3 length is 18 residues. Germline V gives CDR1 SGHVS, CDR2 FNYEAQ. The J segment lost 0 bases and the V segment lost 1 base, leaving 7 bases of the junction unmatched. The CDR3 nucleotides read TGTGCCAGCAGCTTAGAACTCAGGGGGCCGACGAACACCGGGGAGCTGTTTTTT. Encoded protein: CASSLELRGPTNTGELFF.

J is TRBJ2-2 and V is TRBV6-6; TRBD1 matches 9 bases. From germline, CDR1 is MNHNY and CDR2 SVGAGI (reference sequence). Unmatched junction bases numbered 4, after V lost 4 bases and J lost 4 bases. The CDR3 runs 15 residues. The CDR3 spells CASSLRDRATGELFF. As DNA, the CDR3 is TGTGCCAGCAGTTTACGGGACAGGGCCACCGGGGAGCTGTTTTTT.

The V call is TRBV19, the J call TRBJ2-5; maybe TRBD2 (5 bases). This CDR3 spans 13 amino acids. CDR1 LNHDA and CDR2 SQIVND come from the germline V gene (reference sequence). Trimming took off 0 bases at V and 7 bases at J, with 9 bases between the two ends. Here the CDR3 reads CASSIEVRGTQYF. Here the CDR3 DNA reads TGTGCCAGTAGTATAGAAGTTCGGGGGACCCAGTACTTC.

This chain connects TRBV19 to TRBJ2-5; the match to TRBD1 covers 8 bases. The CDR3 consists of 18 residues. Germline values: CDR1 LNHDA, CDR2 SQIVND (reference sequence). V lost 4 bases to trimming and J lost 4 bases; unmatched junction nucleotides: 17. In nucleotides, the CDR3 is TGTGCCAGTAGTAGGGGAATCCAGGGGGCTAGCCGGCGAGAGACCCAGTACTTC. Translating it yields CASSRGIQGASRRETQYF.

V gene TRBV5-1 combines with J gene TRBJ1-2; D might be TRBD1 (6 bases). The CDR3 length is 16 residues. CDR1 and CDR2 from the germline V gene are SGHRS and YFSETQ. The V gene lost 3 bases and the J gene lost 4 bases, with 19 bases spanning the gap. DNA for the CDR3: TGCGCCAGCAGCTCACTACCCCGGGACACTACCTATGGCTACACCTTC. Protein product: CASSSLPRDTTYGYTF.

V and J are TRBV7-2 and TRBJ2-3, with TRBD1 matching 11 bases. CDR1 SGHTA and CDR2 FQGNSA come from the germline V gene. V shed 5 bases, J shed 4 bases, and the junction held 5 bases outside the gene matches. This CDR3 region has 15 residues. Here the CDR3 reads CASSTRTGGADTQYF. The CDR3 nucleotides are TGTGCCAGCAGCACCCGGACAGGGGGCGCAGATACGCAGTATTTT.

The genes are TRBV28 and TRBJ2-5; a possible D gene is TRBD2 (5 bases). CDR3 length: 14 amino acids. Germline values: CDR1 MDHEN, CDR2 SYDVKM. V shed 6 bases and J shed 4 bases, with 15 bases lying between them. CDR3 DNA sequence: TGTGCCAGCAGCACTGGAGGAGTGGGAGAGACCCAGTACTTC. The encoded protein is CASSTGGVGETQYF.

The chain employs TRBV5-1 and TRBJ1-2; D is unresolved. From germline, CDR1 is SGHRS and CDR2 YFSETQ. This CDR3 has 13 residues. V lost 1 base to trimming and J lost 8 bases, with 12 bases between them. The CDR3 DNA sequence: TGCGCCAGCAGCTTGTCCCCGGTAGAGGGCTACACCTTC. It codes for CASSLSPVEGYTF. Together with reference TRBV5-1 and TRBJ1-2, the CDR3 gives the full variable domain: KAGVTQTPRYLIKTRGQQVTLSCSPISGHRSVSWYQQTPGQGLQFLFEYFSETQRNKGNFPGRFSGRQFSNSRSEMNVSTLELGDSALYLCASSLSPVEGYTFGSGTRLTVV.

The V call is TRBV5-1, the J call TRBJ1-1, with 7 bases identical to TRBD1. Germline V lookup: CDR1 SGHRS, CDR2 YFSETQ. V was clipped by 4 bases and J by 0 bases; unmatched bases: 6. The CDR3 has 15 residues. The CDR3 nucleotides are TGCGCCAGCAGCCCGGGACAGCCCATGAACACTGAAGCTTTCTTT. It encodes CASSPGQPMNTEAFF.

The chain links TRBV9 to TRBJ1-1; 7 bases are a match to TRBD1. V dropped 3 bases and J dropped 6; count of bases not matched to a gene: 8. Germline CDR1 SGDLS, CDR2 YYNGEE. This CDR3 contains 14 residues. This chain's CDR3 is CASSETTGAAEAFF. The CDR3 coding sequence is TGTGCCAGCAGCGAGACCACAGGGGCCGCTGAAGCTTTCTTT.

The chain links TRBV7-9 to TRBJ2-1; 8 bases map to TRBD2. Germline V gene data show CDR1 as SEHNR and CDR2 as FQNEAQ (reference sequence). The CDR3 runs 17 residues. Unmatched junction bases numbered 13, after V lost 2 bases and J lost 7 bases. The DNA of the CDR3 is TGTGCCAGCAGCTTAAACATTGGAGCGGGAGTAGGTAATGAGCAGTTCTTC. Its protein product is CASSLNIGAGVGNEQFF.

CDR3: CASSFGGQNTEAFF. CDR3 in DNA: TGTGCCAGCAGCTTCGGGGGACAAAACACTGAAGCTTTCTTT. The rearrangement uses TRBV5-4 and TRBJ1-1; maybe TRBD1 (6 bases). The V gene lost 2 bases and the J gene lost 2 bases, with 10 bases spanning the gap. The CDR3 totals 14 residues. Germline lookup yields CDR1 SGHNT and CDR2 YYREEE (reference sequence).

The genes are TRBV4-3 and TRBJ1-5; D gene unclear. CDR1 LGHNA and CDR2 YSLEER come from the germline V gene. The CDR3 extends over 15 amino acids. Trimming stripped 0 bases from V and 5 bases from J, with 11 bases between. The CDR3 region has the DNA TGCGCCAGCAGCCAAGATAGGTACGGGGATCAGCCCCAGCATTTT. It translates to CASSQDRYGDQPQHF.

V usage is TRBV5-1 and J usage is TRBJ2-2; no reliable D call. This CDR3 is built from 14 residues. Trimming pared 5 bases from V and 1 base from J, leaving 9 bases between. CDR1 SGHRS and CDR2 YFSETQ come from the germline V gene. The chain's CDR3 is CASSKTVNTGELFF. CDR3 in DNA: TGCGCCAGCAGTAAGACTGTGAACACCGGGGAGCTGTTTTTT.

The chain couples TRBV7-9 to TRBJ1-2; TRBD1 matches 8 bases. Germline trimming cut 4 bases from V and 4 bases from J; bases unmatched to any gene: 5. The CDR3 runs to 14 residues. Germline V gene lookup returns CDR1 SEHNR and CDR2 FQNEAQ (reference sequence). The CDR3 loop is CASSSTGAGYGYTF. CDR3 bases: TGTGCCAGCAGCTCGACAGGGGCGGGCTATGGCTACACCTTC.